The rows below give T cell receptor beta chains drawn from one sample of a study of blood T cell repertoires in COVID-19. Some clones are missing from TCRdb's copy, which holds only in-frame ones; the method was immunoSEQ multiplex PCR. The table shows some 150,000 clones, with approximately 87% occurring only once. The specimen sequenced was peripheral blood. The source is a woman aged 40 to 50 with acute or convalescent COVID-19. Each CDR3 is given with its conserved first and last residue. D genes are given only for firm matches. Size tells how often a clone was seen (once, few, many) or the class of an expanded clone, and some rows leave it out.

>.|14|TRBV7-3|TRBJ2-1|.
CASSPRVGGNEQFF
TGTGCCAGCAGCCCCCGGGTAGGAGGCAATGAGCAGTTCTTC
>.|15|TRBV28|TRBJ2-5|.
CASSYPDDYQETQYF
TGTGCCAGCAGTTACCCGGACGACTATCAAGAGACCCAGTACTTC
>TRBD2|15|TRBV19|TRBJ2-1|once
CASSMGGSSYNEQFF
TGTGCCAGTAGTATGGGGGGGAGTTCGTACAATGAGCAGTTCTTC
>.|15|TRBV28|TRBJ2-7|.
CASILGRQGADEQYF
TGTGCCAGCATCCTCGGGAGACAGGGCGCCGACGAGCAGTACTTC
>TRBD1|15|TRBV10-3|TRBJ2-3|.
CAITRGQGGADTQYF
TGTGCCATCACGAGGGGACAGGGAGGGGCAGATACGCAGTATTTT
>TRBD1|13|TRBV7-2|TRBJ1-1|few
CASRGQLNTEAFF
TGTGCCAGCAGGGGACAGTTGAACACTGAAGCTTTCTTT
>TRBD2|15|TRBV30|TRBJ2-3|.
CAWSVLAGGIDTQYF
TGTGCCTGGAGTGTACTAGCGGGGGGCATAGATACGCAGTATTTT
>TRBD2|18|TRBV5-4|TRBJ2-1|.
CASSPGTSGSGTYNEQFF
TGTGCCAGCAGCCCCGGGACTAGCGGGAGCGGGACCTACAATGAGCAGTTCTTC
>.|13|TRBV25-1|TRBJ1-2|.
CASSDETGGGYTF
TGTGCCAGCAGTGATGAGACTGGAGGGGGCTACACCTTC
>TRBD1|16|TRBV6-5|TRBJ2-7|few
CASSWTGGGREYEQYF
TGTGCCAGCAGTTGGACAGGGGGCGGTAGAGAATACGAGCAGTACTTC
>.|16|TRBV10-3|TRBJ1-6|.
CAISEDGGSYNSPLHF
TGTGCCATCAGTGAGGACGGGGGCTCCTATAATTCACCCCTCCACTTT
>.|12|TRBV3-1/TRBV3-2|TRBJ1-5|.
CASSQLNQPQHF
TGTGCCAGCAGCCAACTCAATCAGCCCCAGCATTTT
>TRBD2|13|TRBV27|TRBJ2-4|.
CASSLRGENIQYF
TGTGCCAGCAGTTTACGGGGGGAAAACATTCAGTACTTC
>TRBD1|15|TRBV6-5|TRBJ1-6|.
CASSLRTGGTSPLHF
TGTGCCAGCAGTCTTCGGACAGGGGGTACTTCACCCCTCCACTTT
>.|11|TRBV20-1|TRBJ1-2|.
CSPSGGDGYTF
TGCAGTCCCTCGGGGGGGGATGGCTACACCTTC
>.|18|TRBV7-3|TRBJ2-2|.
CASSLNGGGTVNTGELFF
TGTGCCAGCAGCTTAAACGGGGGCGGGACAGTGAACACCGGGGAGCTGTTTTTT
>TRBD2|16|TRBV18|TRBJ2-5|.
CASSPLGSGSQETQYF
TGTGCCAGCTCACCATTAGGGAGCGGGAGCCAAGAGACCCAGTACTTC
>.|14|TRBV3-1/TRBV3-2|TRBJ2-2|.
CASSQAFNTGELFF
TGTGCCAGCAGCCAAGCCTTTAACACCGGGGAGCTGTTTTTT
>TRBD1|15|TRBV7-2|TRBJ2-1|.
CASSLGQGTYNEQFF
TGTGCCAGCAGCCTGGGACAGGGGACCTACAATGAGCAGTTCTTC
>.|13|TRBV2|TRBJ1-2|.
CASKREDPYGYTF
TGTGCCAGCAAGAGGGAAGACCCCTATGGCTACACCTTC
>TRBD1|14|TRBV5-1|TRBJ1-4|.
CASSQTGANEKLFF
TGCGCCAGCAGCCAGACAGGGGCTAATGAAAAACTGTTTTTT
>.|12|TRBV30|TRBJ1-4|.
CAWRTGPEKLFF
TGTGCCTGGAGAACAGGACCCGAAAAACTGTTTTTT
>TRBD2|15|TRBV28|TRBJ2-2|.
CASSLGLAATGELFF
TGTGCCAGCAGTTTGGGACTAGCGGCCACCGGGGAGCTGTTTTTT
>TRBD2|17|TRBV7-9|TRBJ2-1|.
CASSLVPAGGNRNEQFF
TGTGCCAGCAGCTTAGTGCCAGCGGGGGGGAATCGAAATGAGCAGTTCTTC
>.|14|TRBV5-1|TRBJ2-7|.
CASSLDTRMYEQYF
TGCGCCAGCAGCCTGGACACCAGAATGTACGAGCAGTACTTC
>TRBD1|15|TRBV7-9|TRBJ1-1|.
CASSTRDRGWTEAFF
TGTGCCAGCAGCACCCGGGACAGGGGGTGGACTGAAGCTTTCTTT
>TRBD1|18|TRBV4-3|TRBJ1-6|.
CASSQDRRTGDWSSPLHF
TGCGCCAGCAGCCAAGATAGGAGGACAGGGGATTGGAGTTCACCCCTCCACTTT
>.|13|TRBV10-3|TRBJ1-2|.
CAIGGRDLLGLTF
TGTGCCATCGGAGGAAGGGATCTGCTCGGACTCACCTTC
>TRBD1|14|TRBV18|TRBJ2-3|.
CASSPPGGADTQYF
TGTGCCAGCTCACCACCAGGGGGCGCAGATACGCAGTATTTT
>TRBD2|12|TRBV11-2|TRBJ2-1|.
CASSPQRGEQFF
TGTGCCAGCAGCCCACAGCGGGGGGAGCAGTTCTTC
>.|14|TRBV18|TRBJ2-7|.
CASSPEGVAYEQYF
TGTGCCAGCTCACCGGAGGGAGTTGCCTACGAGCAGTACTTC
>.|15|TRBV27|TRBJ1-2|.
CASSLIGRGGYGYTF
TGTGCCAGCAGTTTAATTGGACGGGGGGGCTATGGCTACACCTTC
>.|13|TRBV14|TRBJ1-2|.
CASSQDRQYGYTF
TGTGCCAGCAGCCAAGATCGACAGTATGGCTACACCTTC
>.|13|TRBV18|TRBJ1-4|.
CASSGGASEKLFF
TGTGCCAGCTCAGGGGGGGCGAGTGAAAAACTGTTTTTT